This TCR beta chain was sequenced for a study of post-analysis software for immune sequencing data. On the study more broadly: Relapsing-remitting, secondary progressive and progressive-relapsing multiple sclerosis were all included among the disease courses.

CDR1 MDHEN and CDR2 SYDVKM come from the germline V gene. V shed 5 bases and J shed 0 bases, with 10 bases lying between them. CDR3 length: 14 residues. Study-level results: There were roughly 5 TRBV segments more frequent in patients than controls, and TRBV5-6, TRBV5-1 and TRBV20-1 were among them.

cDNA libraries of TCR beta carried unique molecular identifiers. TCRdb ran MiXCR on the PCR reads and lists one entry per CDR3 protein. The sample consists of a few hundred thousand distinct CDR3 sequences, approximately 37% of them appearing once. The sample holds a few counts of this clonotype. The target antigen is unknown. V gene TRBV28 combines with J gene TRBJ1-2; D gene ambiguous. What was sequenced was blood. The clonotype was recovered from a girl aged 2 to 9 with multiple sclerosis. CDR3 sequence: CASSPAGPNYGYTF. CDR3 bases: TGTGCCAGCAGTCCCGCGGGTCCTAACTATGGCTACACCTTC.